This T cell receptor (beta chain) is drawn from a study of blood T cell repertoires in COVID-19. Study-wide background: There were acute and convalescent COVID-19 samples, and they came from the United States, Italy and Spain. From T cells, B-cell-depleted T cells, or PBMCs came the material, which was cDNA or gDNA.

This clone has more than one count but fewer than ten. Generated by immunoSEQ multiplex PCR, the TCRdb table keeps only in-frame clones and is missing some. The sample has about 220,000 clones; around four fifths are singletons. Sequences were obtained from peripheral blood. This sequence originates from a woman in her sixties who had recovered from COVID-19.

The CDR3 loop is CAISDSSFDGYTF. The CDR3 nucleotides are TGTGCCATCAGTGACTCGAGTTTCGATGGCTACACCTTC. This chain uses TRBV10-3 with TRBJ1-2; D is unresolved. Between the trimmed V and J ends, which lost 3 bases and 6 bases, there was a span of 11 bases. Germline CDR1 reads ENHRY; CDR2 reads SYGVKD. The CDR3 sequence is 13 residues long.